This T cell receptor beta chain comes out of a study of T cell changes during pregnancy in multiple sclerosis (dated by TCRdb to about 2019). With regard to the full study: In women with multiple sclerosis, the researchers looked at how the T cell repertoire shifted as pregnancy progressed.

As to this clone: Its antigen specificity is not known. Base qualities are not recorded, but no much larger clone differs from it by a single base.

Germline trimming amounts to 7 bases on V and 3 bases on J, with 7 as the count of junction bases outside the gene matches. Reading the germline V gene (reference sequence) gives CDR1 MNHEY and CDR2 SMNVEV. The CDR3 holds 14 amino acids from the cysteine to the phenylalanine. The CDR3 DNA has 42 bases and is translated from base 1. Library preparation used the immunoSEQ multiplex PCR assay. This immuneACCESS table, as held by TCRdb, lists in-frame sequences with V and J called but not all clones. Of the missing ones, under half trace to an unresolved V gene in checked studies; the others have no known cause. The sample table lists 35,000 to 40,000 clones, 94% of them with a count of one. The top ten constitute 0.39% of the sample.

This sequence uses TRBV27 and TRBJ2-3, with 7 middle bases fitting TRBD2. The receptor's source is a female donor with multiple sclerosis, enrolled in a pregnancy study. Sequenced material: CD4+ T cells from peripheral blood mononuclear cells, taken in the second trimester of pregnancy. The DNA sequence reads TGTGCCAGCACCCCCCCCGGGAGGACAGATACGCAGTATTTT. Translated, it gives CASTPPGRTDTQYF.